One and the same sample provided the 2 T cell receptor beta chains below, sequenced in a study of shared clonotypes between healthy human individuals. The protocol was immunoSEQ multiplex PCR, while the TCRdb copy is restricted to in-frame clones and leaves out a portion. The sample includes over a million clones, around 74% of them seen just once. Input material: memory CD4+ T cells sorted from blood. Subset noted: CD45RA-negative fraction. These TCRs come from a man between 18 and 29 years old in good health.

V and J are TRBV5-4 and TRBJ2-1; 9 bases map to TRBD2. From germline, CDR1 is SGHNT and CDR2 YYREEE (reference sequence). V lost 2 bases, J lost 7 bases, and 4 bases stayed unmatched. The CDR3 runs 14 residues. This CDR3 is CASSLGTSSNEQFF. CDR3 DNA sequence: TGTGCCAGCAGCTTAGGGACTAGCAGTAATGAGCAGTTCTTC.

In this sample, this clone turned up once. The genes are TRBV5-4 and TRBJ2-7; 9 bases map to TRBD2. With 0 bases clipped from V and 5 bases from J, the junction kept 9 bases outside the gene matches. Germline loops: CDR1 SGHNT, CDR2 YYREEE (reference sequence). The CDR3 sequence is 16 residues long. CDR3 DNA: TGTGCCAGCAGCTTGGTTGGCGGGGGGGTCCCCCACGAGCAGTACTTC. Protein sequence: CASSLVGGGVPHEQYF.